This T cell receptor (beta chain) was observed in a study of T cells after yellow fever vaccination. Findings of the study overall: Of the clonotypes, a small share occurred in both CD4 and CD8 compartments.

Trimming cost V 8 bases and J 5 bases, with 12 bases left between them. This CDR3 comprises 11 residues. Germline V gene sequence: CDR1 SQVTM, CDR2 ANQGSEA. Many counts were recorded for this clonotype. TCRdb recomputed calls from the 5' RACE reads with MiXCR, one row per CDR3 protein. This table holds 13,000 or so distinct CDR3 sequences, nearly 5% found once. The chain recombines TRBV29-1 with TRBJ1-2, with D unresolved. The TCR originated in a man in his thirties or forties who received the YFV17D yellow fever vaccine. The input for sequencing was PBMCs, either bulk or a sorted T-cell subset (CD4+, CD8+, memory, or dextramer-sorted; not recorded which), taken 45 days after the yellow fever booster vaccination. CDR3 region: CSSLDGYGYTF. CDR3 DNA sequence: TGCAGCTCCCTTGACGGTTATGGCTACACCTTC.